These T cell receptor beta chains were read from a single sample in a study of metastatic and nonmetastatic thyroid tumors. Using MiXCR, TCRdb re-called clones from the PCR reads. Counted here are 30,000 to 35,000 clones, roughly 20% occurring once; the ten biggest clones make up approximately 3%. Sequenced input: tumor tissue. The receptors derive from a male donor with papillary thyroid cancer or a benign thyroid nodule (not recorded which). Some clones in this sample may be carry-over from other donors' samples. CDR3s include the opening cysteine and the closing phenylalanine or tryptophan. D genes are given only for firm matches. The listing skips clone size in some rows; elsewhere it reads once, few, many or a size class.

D gene | J gene | clone size | V gene | CDR3 protein | CDR3 DNA
TRBD1 | TRBJ1-1 | many | TRBV18 | CASSLDRAVNTEAFF | TGTGCCAGCTCACTCGACAGGGCAGTGAACACTGAAGCTTTCTTT
TRBD2 | TRBJ2-1 | many | TRBV7-2 | CASSAGGTSLFF | TGTGCCAGCAGTGCCGGGGGGACTAGTCTGTTCTTC
TRBD2 | TRBJ2-2 | - | TRBV19 | CASSPSGLAGTGELFF | TGTGCCAGTAGCCCCTCAGGACTAGCGGGTACCGGGGAGCTGTTTTTT
- | TRBJ2-1 | many | TRBV7-3 | CASSATRDNEQFF | TGTGCCAGCAGCGCGACTAGAGACAATGAGCAGTTCTTC
- | TRBJ2-7 | medium-sized | TRBV20-1 | CSAIELSTYEQYF | TGCAGTGCTATAGAGCTATCTACCTACGAGCAGTACTTC
TRBD1 | TRBJ2-7 | medium-sized | TRBV12-3/TRBV12-4 | CASSLGQGFYEQYF | TGTGCCAGCAGTTTAGGACAGGGATTTTACGAGCAGTACTTC
TRBD1 | TRBJ2-5 | many | TRBV20-1 | CNARGDRGRRETQYF | TGCAATGCTAGGGGGGACAGGGGGCGCAGGGAGACCCAGTACTTC
TRBD1 | TRBJ1-6 | many | TRBV7-9 | CASSAAGTGFSPLHF | TGTGCCAGCAGCGCGGCCGGGACAGGGTTCTCACCCCTCCACTTT
- | TRBJ2-5 | few | TRBV6-2/TRBV6-3 | CASSYSITDQETQYF | TGTGCCAGCAGTTACTCGATTACAGACCAAGAGACCCAGTACTTC
- | TRBJ2-6 | - | TRBV7-8 | CAISLDQGAGANVLTF | TGTGCCATCAGCTTAGACCAGGGTGCTGGGGCCAACGTCCTGACTTTC
- | TRBJ1-3 | many | TRBV7-2 | CASSFRGPGNTIYF | TGTGCCAGCAGCTTCAGGGGACCTGGAAACACCATATATTTT
- | TRBJ2-5 | many | TRBV20-1 | CSASPIQETQYF | TGCAGTGCTAGTCCGATCCAAGAGACCCAGTACTTC
TRBD2 | TRBJ2-2 | many | TRBV27 | CASSRAGGHRTGELFF | TGTGCCAGCAGTAGAGCGGGAGGTCATAGGACCGGGGAGCTGTTTTTT
TRBD2 | TRBJ2-1 | many | TRBV30 | CAWDSGRLTNEQFF | TGTGCCTGGGATAGCGGGAGGTTAACAAATGAGCAGTTCTTC